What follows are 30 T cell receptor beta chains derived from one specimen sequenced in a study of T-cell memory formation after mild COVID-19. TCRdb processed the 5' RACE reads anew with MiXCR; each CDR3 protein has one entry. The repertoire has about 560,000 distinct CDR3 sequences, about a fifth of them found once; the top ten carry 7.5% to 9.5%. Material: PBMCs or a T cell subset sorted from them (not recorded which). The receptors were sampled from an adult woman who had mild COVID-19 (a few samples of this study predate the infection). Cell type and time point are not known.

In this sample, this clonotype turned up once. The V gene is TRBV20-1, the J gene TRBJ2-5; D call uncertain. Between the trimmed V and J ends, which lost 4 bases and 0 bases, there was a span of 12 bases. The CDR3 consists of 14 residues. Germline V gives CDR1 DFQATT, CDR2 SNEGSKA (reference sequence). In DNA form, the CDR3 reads TGCAGTGCTACCCTGGGCTGGTACCAAGAGACCCAGTACTTC. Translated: CSATLGWYQETQYF.

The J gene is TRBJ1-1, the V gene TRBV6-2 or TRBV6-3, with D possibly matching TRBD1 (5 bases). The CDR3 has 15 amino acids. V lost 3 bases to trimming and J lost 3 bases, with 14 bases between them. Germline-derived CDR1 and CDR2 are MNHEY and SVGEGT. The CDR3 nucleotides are TGTGCCAGCAGTTATCCTCAGGGCATGGACACTGAAGCTTTCTTT. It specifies CASSYPQGMDTEAFF.

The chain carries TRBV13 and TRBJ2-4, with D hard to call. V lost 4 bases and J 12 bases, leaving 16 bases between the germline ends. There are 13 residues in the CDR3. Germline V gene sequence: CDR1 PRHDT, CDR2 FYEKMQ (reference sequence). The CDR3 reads CASSSNQPGSQYF. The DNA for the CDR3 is TGTGCCAGCAGCTCTAACCAACCGGGTTCTCAGTACTTC.

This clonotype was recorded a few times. CDR3 protein: CSVGGTSGSSYNEQFF. Here the CDR3 DNA reads TGCAGCGTTGGAGGGACTAGCGGGAGTTCCTACAATGAGCAGTTCTTC. The chain employs TRBV29-1 and TRBJ2-1; 14 positions agree with TRBD2. The germline V gene encodes CDR1 SQVTM and CDR2 ANQGSEA. The J segment lost 1 base and the V segment lost 4 bases, leaving 3 bases of the junction unmatched. This CDR3 region has 16 residues.

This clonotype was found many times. CDR3 sequence: CASSMGGQLGELFF. CDR3 sequence (DNA): TGTGCCAGTAGTATGGGGGGGCAACTCGGGGAGCTGTTTTTT. This chain links TRBV19 with TRBJ2-2; tentatively, D is TRBD2 (7 bases). Germline lookup yields CDR1 LNHDA and CDR2 SQIVND (reference sequence). The CDR3 runs to 14 residues. V was pared by 3 bases and J by 7 bases, with 12 bases between.

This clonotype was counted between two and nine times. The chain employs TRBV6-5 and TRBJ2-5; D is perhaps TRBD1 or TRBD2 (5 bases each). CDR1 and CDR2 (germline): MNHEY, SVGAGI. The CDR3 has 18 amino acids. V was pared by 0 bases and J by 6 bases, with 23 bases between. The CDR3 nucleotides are TGTGCCAGCAGTTACTCGAGGGGCAGGCCCTTGGTCGAAAAGACCCAGTACTTC. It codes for CASSYSRGRPLVEKTQYF.

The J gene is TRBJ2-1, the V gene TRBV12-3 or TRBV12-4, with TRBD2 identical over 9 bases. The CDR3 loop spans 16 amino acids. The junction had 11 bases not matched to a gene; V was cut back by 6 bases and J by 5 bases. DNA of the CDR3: TGTGCCAGCAGCTTTACCCCGGGACTAGCTCACAATGAGCAGTTCTTC. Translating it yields CASSFTPGLAHNEQFF.

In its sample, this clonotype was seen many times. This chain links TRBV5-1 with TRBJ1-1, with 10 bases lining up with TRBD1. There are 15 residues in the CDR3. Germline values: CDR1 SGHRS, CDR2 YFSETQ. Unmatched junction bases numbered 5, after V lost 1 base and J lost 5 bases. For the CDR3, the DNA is TGCGCCAGCAGCTTGTTTGGACAGGGGGATACTGAAGCTTTCTTT. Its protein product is CASSLFGQGDTEAFF. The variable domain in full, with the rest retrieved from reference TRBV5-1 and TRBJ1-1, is KAGVTQTPRYLIKTRGQQVTLSCSPISGHRSVSWYQQTPGQGLQFLFEYFSETQRNKGNFPGRFSGRQFSNSRSEMNVSTLELGDSALYLCASSLFGQGDTEAFFGQGTRLTVV.

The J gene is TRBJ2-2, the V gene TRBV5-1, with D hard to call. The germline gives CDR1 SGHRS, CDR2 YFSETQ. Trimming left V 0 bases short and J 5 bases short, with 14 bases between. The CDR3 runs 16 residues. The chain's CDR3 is CASSLAVRPGTGELFF. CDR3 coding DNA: TGCGCCAGCAGCTTGGCCGTGCGTCCTGGGACCGGGGAGCTGTTTTTT. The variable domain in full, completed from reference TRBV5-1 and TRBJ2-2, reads KAGVTQTPRYLIKTRGQQVTLSCSPISGHRSVSWYQQTPGQGLQFLFEYFSETQRNKGNFPGRFSGRQFSNSRSEMNVSTLELGDSALYLCASSLAVRPGTGELFFGEGSRLTVL.

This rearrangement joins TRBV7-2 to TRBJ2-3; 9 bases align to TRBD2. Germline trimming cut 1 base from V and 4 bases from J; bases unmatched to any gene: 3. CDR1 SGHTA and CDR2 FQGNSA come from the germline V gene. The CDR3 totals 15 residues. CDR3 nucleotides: TGTGCCAGCAGCTTAGTAGTAGCGGGAGCAGATACGCAGTATTTT. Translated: CASSLVVAGADTQYF. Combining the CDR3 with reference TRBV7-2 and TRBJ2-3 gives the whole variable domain GAGVSQSPSNKVTEKGKDVELRCDPISGHTALYWYRQSLGQGLEFLIYFQGNSAPDKSGLPSDRFSAERTGGSVSTLTIQRTQQEDSAVYLCASSLVVAGADTQYFGPGTRLTVL.

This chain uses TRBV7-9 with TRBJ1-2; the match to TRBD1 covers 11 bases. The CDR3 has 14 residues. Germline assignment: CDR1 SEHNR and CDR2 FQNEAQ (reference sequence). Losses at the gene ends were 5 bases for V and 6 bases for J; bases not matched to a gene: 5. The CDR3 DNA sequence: TGTGCCAGCAGCGACGGACAGGGGGCTGATGGCTACACCTTC. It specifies CASSDGQGADGYTF.

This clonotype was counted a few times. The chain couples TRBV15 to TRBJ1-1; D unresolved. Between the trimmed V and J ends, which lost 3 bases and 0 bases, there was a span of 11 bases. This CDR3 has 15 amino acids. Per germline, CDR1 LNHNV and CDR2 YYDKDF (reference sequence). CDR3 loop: CATSSEHLLNTEAFF. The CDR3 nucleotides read TGTGCCACCAGCAGCGAACACCTGTTGAACACTGAAGCTTTCTTT.

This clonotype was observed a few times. The CDR3 sequence is CAWSGSDQETQYF. As DNA, the CDR3 is TGTGCCTGGAGTGGGTCGGACCAAGAGACCCAGTACTTC. The gene calls are TRBV30 and TRBJ2-5, with unresolved D. Deletions cut 1 base from V and 0 bases from J, with 6 bases between. This CDR3 is built from 13 residues. Germline-derived CDR1 and CDR2 are GTSNPN and SVGIG (reference sequence).

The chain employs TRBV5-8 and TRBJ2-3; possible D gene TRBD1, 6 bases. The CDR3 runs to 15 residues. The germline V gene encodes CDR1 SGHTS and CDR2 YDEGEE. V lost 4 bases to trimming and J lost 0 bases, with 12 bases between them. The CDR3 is CASSETGGSTDTQYF. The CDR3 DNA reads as TGTGCCAGCAGCGAGACAGGCGGTAGCACAGATACGCAGTATTTT.

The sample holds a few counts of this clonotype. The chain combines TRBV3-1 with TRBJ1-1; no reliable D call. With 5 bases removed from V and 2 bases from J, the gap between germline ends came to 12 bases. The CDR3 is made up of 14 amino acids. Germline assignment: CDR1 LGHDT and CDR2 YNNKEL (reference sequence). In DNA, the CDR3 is TGTGCCAGCAGCGTCGCGCTGCCTAACACTGAAGCTTTCTTT. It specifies CASSVALPNTEAFF. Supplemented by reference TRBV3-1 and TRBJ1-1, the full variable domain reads DTAVSQTPKYLVTQMGNDKSIKCEQNLGHDTMYWYKQDSKKFLKIMFSYNNKELIINETVPNRFSPKSPDKAHLNLHINSLELGDSAVYFCASSVALPNTEAFFGQGTRLTVV.

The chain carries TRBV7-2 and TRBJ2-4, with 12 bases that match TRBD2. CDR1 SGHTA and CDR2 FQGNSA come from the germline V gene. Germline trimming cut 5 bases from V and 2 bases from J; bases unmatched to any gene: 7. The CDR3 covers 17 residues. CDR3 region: CASSLPLAGGSKNIQYF. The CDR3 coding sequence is TGTGCCAGCAGCCTGCCTCTAGCGGGAGGGTCCAAAAACATTCAGTACTTC.

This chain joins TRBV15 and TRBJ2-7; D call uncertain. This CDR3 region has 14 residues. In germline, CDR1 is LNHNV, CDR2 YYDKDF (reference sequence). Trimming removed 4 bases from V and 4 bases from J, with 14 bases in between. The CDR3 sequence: CATSIGSAQYEQYF. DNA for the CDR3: TGTGCCACCAGCATCGGGTCCGCCCAATACGAGCAGTACTTC. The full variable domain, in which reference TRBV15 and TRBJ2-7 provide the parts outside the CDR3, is DAMVIQNPRYQVTQFGKPVTLSCSQTLNHNVMYWYQQKSSQAPKLLFHYYDKDFNNEADTPDNFQSRRPNTSFCFLDIRSPGLGDTAMYLCATSIGSAQYEQYFGPGTRLTVT.

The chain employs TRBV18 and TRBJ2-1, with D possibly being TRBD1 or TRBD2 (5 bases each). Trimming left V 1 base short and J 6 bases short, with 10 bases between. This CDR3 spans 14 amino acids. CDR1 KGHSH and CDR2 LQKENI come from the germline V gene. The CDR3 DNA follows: TGTGCCAGCTCACCACGGGACGGCATCAATGAGCAGTTCTTC. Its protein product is CASSPRDGINEQFF.

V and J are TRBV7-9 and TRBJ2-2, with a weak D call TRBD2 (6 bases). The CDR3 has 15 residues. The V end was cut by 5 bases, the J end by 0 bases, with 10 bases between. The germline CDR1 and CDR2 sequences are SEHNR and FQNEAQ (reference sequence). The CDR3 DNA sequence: TGTGCCAGCAGCGTCCGGGGGACGAACACCGGGGAGCTGTTTTTT. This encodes CASSVRGTNTGELFF.

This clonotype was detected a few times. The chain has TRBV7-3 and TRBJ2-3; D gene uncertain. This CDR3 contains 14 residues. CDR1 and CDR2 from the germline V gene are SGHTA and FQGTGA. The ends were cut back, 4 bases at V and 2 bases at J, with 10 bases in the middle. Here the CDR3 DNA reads TGTGCCAGCAGCTCCAGAGCCTACACAGATACGCAGTATTTT. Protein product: CASSSRAYTDTQYF.

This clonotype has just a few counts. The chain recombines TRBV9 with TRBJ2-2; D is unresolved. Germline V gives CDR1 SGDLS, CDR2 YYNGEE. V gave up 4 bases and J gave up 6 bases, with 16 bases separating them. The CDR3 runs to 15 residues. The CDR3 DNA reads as TGTGCCAGCAGCATGGGGTGGGGAAGCGCCGGGGAGCTGTTTTTT. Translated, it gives CASSMGWGSAGELFF.

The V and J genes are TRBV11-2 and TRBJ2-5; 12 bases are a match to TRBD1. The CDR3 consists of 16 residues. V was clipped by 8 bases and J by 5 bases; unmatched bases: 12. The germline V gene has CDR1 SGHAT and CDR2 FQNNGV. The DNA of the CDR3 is TGTGCCAGCGCGACGGTTGGGGGACAGGGGGCTGAGACCCAGTACTTC. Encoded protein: CASATVGGQGAETQYF.

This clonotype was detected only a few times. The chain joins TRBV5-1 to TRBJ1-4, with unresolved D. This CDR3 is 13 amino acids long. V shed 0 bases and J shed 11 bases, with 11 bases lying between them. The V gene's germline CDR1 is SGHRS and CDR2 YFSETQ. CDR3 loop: CASSLGRKEKLFF. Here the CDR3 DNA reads TGCGCCAGCAGCTTGGGACGGAAGGAGAAACTGTTTTTT. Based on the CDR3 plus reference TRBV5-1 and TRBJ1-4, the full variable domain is KAGVTQTPRYLIKTRGQQVTLSCSPISGHRSVSWYQQTPGQGLQFLFEYFSETQRNKGNFPGRFSGRQFSNSRSEMNVSTLELGDSALYLCASSLGRKEKLFFGSGTQLSVL.

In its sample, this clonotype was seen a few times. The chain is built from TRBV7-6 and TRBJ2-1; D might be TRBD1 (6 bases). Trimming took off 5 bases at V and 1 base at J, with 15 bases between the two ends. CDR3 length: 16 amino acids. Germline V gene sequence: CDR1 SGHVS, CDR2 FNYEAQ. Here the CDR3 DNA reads TGTGCCAGCAGCCCCGGGCGGACAGCTTCCTACAATGAGCAGTTCTTC. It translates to CASSPGRTASYNEQFF.

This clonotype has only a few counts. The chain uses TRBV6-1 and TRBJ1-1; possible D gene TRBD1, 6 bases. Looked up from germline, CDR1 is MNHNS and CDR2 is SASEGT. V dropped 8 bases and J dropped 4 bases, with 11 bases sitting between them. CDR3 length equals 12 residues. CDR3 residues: CASFTGSTEAFF. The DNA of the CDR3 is TGTGCCAGCTTCACAGGGAGCACTGAAGCTTTCTTT.

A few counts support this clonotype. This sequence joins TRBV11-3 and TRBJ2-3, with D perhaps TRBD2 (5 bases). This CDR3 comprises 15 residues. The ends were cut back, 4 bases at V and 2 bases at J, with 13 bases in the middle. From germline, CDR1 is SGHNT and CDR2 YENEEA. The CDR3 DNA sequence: TGTGCCAGCAGCTCCCGGGTGAGGGTCACAGATACGCAGTATTTT. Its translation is CASSSRVRVTDTQYF. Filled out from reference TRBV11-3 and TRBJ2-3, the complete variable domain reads EAGVVQSPRYKIIEKKQPVAFWCNPISGHNTLYWYLQNLGQGPELLIRYENEEAVDDSQLPKDRFSAERLKGVDSTLKIQPAELGDSAVYLCASSSRVRVTDTQYFGPGTRLTVL.

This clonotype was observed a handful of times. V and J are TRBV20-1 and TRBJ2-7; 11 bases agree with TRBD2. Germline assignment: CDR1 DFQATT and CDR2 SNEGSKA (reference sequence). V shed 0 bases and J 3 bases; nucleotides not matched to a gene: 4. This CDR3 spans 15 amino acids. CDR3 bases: TGCAGTGCTAGAGATCTGACTAGCGGGGTCTACGAGCAGTACTTC. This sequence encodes CSARDLTSGVYEQYF.

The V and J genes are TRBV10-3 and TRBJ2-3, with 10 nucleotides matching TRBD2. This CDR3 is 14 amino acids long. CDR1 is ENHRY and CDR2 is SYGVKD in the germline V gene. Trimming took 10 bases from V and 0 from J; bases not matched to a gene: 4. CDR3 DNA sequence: TGTGCCACCGGGACTAGCGCTAGCACAGATACGCAGTATTTT. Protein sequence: CATGTSASTDTQYF.

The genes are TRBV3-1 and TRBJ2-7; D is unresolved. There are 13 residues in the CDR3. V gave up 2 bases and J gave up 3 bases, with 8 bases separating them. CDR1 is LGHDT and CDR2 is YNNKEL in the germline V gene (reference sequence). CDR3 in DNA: TGTGCCAGCAGCCAACATGGGGTCTACGAGCAGTACTTC. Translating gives CASSQHGVYEQYF.

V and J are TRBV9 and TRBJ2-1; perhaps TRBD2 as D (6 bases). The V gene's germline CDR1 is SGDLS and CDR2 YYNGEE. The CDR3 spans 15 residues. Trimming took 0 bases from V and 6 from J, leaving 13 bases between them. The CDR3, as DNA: TGTGCCAGCAGCGTAGGGGCTAGCGACGGCAATGAGCAGTTCTTC. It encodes CASSVGASDGNEQFF.